A single sample gave rise to the 9 T cell receptor beta chains below, sequenced in a study of shared clonotypes between healthy human individuals. The protocol was immunoSEQ multiplex PCR, while the TCRdb copy is restricted to in-frame clones and leaves out a portion. Of a few million clones in the sample, roughly 95% were seen once. The sample consisted of naive CD4+ T cells sorted from blood. Subset noted: CD45RA+ positively selected. The source of these receptors is a man aged 18 to 29 in good health.

The chain joins TRBV25-1 to TRBJ1-6; 7 bases line up with TRBD1. This CDR3 is 16 amino acids long. Germline loops: CDR1 MGHDK, CDR2 SYGVNS. The ends lost 2 bases at V and 11 bases at J; junction bases unmatched: 12. CDR3 nucleotide sequence: TGTGCCAGCAGTGAACCCTTAGGACAGGCTACTCCACCCCTCCACTTT. Amino acids: CASSEPLGQATPPLHF.

J is TRBJ2-7 and V is TRBV19, with 11 bases matching TRBD1. After removal of 8 bases from V and 2 bases from J, the junction contained 5 bases not matched to a gene. Germline V gives CDR1 LNHDA, CDR2 SQIVND (reference sequence). This CDR3 region has 14 residues. For the CDR3, the DNA is TGTGCCAGTCAAAGGACAGGGGGCCCCTACGAGCAGTACTTC. It translates to CASQRTGGPYEQYF.

V usage is TRBV7-2 and J usage is TRBJ1-5; possibly TRBD1 for D (5 bases). The CDR3 consists of 14 residues. Germline V gene lookup returns CDR1 SGHTA and CDR2 FQGNSA. Trimming shortened V by 2 bases and J by 2 bases, and 7 bases separated the two germline ends. CDR3 protein: CASSLKGGNQPQHF. DNA for the CDR3: TGTGCCAGCAGCTTAAAAGGGGGCAATCAGCCCCAGCATTTT.

The chain carries TRBV7-8 and TRBJ2-6, with 9 bases that match TRBD2. The germline CDR1 and CDR2 sequences are SGHVS and FQNEAQ. V was clipped by 5 bases and J by 2 bases; unmatched bases: 1. This CDR3 spans 15 amino acids. The CDR3 spells CASSQRGAGANVLTF. Written as DNA, the CDR3 is TGTGCCAGCAGCCAGCGGGGGGCTGGGGCCAACGTCCTGACTTTC.

V and J are TRBV15 and TRBJ2-5, with D perhaps TRBD1 (5 bases). The CDR3 is 14 amino acids. V was trimmed by 0 bases and J by 10 bases, leaving 15 bases between them. CDR1 and CDR2 (germline): LNHNV, YYDKDF (reference sequence). Written as DNA, the CDR3 is TGTGCCACCAGCAGAGACCAAGGGGCGTTTATCCAGTACTTC. Encoded protein: CATSRDQGAFIQYF.

This clone was detected once. This chain uses TRBV4-3 with TRBJ2-5, with D unresolved. The CDR3 extends over 13 amino acids. CDR1 is LGHNA, CDR2 YSLEER, per germline. The V and J ends lost 4 bases and 1 base respectively, with 7 bases between them. CDR3 protein: CASSRAVQETQYF. As DNA, the CDR3 is TGCGCCAGCAGCCGGGCGGTCCAAGAGACCCAGTACTTC.

The J gene is TRBJ1-4, the V gene TRBV7-8; D ambiguous. With 1 base removed from V and 8 bases from J, the gap between germline ends came to 11 bases. Germline CDR1 reads SGHVS; CDR2 reads FQNEAQ. The CDR3 is 14 residues long. Here the CDR3 reads CASSLGRVKEKLFF. DNA of the CDR3: TGTGCCAGCAGCTTAGGGAGGGTTAAAGAAAAACTGTTTTTT. Combining the CDR3 with reference TRBV7-8 and TRBJ1-4 gives the whole variable domain GAGVSQSPRYKVAKRGQDVALRCDPISGHVSLFWYQQALGQGPEFLTYFQNEAQLDKSGLPSDRFFAERPEGSVSTLKIQRTQQEDSAVYLCASSLGRVKEKLFFGSGTQLSVL.

The V call is TRBV5-4, the J call TRBJ2-1; the match to TRBD2 covers 8 bases. Germline CDR1 reads SGHNT; CDR2 reads YYREEE (reference sequence). Trimming took 5 bases from V and 8 from J; bases not matched to a gene: 6. The CDR3 is 13 residues long. The CDR3: CASSGLAMDEQFF. In DNA, the CDR3 is TGTGCCAGCAGTGGACTAGCAATGGATGAGCAGTTCTTC.

Note on this clone: Other nucleotide sequences in the sample specify the same CDR3. This chain uses TRBV5-1 with TRBJ2-7; D gene uncertain. The V end was cut by 5 bases, the J end by 0 bases, with 9 bases between. This CDR3 spans 13 amino acids. In germline, CDR1 is SGHRS, CDR2 YFSETQ. CDR3 region: CASSLGSSYEQYF. CDR3 DNA sequence: TGCGCCAGCAGTTTAGGTAGCTCCTACGAGCAGTACTTC.